The 23 T cell receptor beta chains below come from one sample, sequenced in a study of blood T cell repertoires in COVID-19. Generated by immunoSEQ multiplex PCR, the TCRdb table keeps only in-frame clones and is missing some. The data contain 99,000 or so clones, 84% of them seen just once; the ten biggest clones take up 2%. Sequencing used peripheral blood. Receptors were obtained from a man between 65 and 85 years old with active or convalescent COVID-19.

This chain links TRBV2 with TRBJ1-2, with 9 bases aligning to TRBD1. CDR1 is SNHLY, CDR2 FYNNEI, per germline. The V segment lost 5 bases and the J segment 2 bases; nucleotides outside the gene matches: 3. This CDR3 is built from 14 residues. The CDR3 nucleotides read TGTGCCAGCAGTTTACAGGGGGCGAACTATGGCTACACCTTC. This translates into CASSLQGANYGYTF.

J is TRBJ1-1 and V is TRBV5-4; D may be TRBD1 (6 bases). The germline gives CDR1 SGHNT, CDR2 YYREEE (reference sequence). V dropped 5 bases and J dropped 1 base, with 12 bases sitting between them. The CDR3 has 14 amino acids. CDR3 nucleotide sequence: TGTGCCAGCAGGCCAGGGGCACAGAACACTGAAGCTTTCTTT. Translated, it gives CASRPGAQNTEAFF.

For this clone: Different DNA sequences within this sample yield the same CDR3. The chain recombines TRBV3-1 (or the pseudogene TRBV3-2) with TRBJ1-2, with 9 bases that match TRBD1. The CDR3 totals 14 residues. Trimming cost V 3 bases and J 4 bases; bases outside gene matches: 3. Looked up from germline, CDR1 is LGHDT and CDR2 is YNNKEL (reference sequence). The CDR3 sequence is CASSQGQGSYGYTF. CDR3 in DNA: TGTGCCAGCAGCCAGGGACAGGGTAGCTATGGCTACACCTTC.

This clone was seen a handful of times. This chain uses TRBV20-1 with TRBJ1-1; D remains unclear. Trimming shortened V by 3 bases and J by 5 bases, and 4 bases separated the two germline ends. The CDR3 is made up of 10 amino acids. The germline gives CDR1 DFQATT, CDR2 SNEGSKA (reference sequence). The CDR3 bases are TGCAGTGCTAGTCGTACTGAAGCTTTCTTT. Protein product: CSASRTEAFF.

This chain connects TRBV12-3 or TRBV12-4 to TRBJ1-1, with D uncertain. This CDR3 contains 13 residues. The V gene lost 2 bases and the J gene lost 5 bases, with 9 bases spanning the gap. The chain's CDR3 is CASSLSGLTEAFF. In nucleotides, the CDR3 is TGTGCCAGCAGTTTATCCGGTCTTACTGAAGCTTTCTTT.

This chain joins TRBV5-4 and TRBJ2-1; 8 bases map to TRBD2. V shed 2 bases, J shed 5 bases, and the junction held 6 bases outside the gene matches. This CDR3 is 15 amino acids long. Germline CDR1 reads SGHNT; CDR2 reads YYREEE (reference sequence). CDR3: CASSFTGGQDNEQFF. DNA of the CDR3: TGTGCCAGCAGCTTTACGGGGGGGCAAGACAATGAGCAGTTCTTC.

The J gene is TRBJ1-4, the V gene TRBV5-6; 9 bases are a match to TRBD1. The trim removed 0 bases at V and 8 bases at J, leaving 8 bases unmatched. The CDR3 length is 16 residues. Per germline, CDR1 SGHDT and CDR2 YYEEEE. DNA for the CDR3: TGTGCCAGCAGCTTGGCCGGGACAGGGTTGGGGGAAAAACTGTTTTTT. It specifies CASSLAGTGLGEKLFF. The full variable domain, rest sourced from reference TRBV5-6 and TRBJ1-4, is DAGVTQSPTHLIKTRGQQVTLRCSPKSGHDTVSWYQQALGQGPQFIFQYYEEEERQRGNFPDRFSGHQFPNYSSELNVNALLLGDSALYLCASSLAGTGLGEKLFFGSGTQLSVL.

This chain links TRBV9 with TRBJ2-5, with a possible D match to TRBD2 (6 bases). V gave up 1 base and J gave up 2 bases, with 12 bases separating them. CDR1 SGDLS and CDR2 YYNGEE come from the germline V gene. CDR3 length: 15 residues. The DNA of the CDR3 is TGTGCCAGCAGCGTATCAGCTAGCGTTCAAGAGACCCAGTACTTC. Amino acids: CASSVSASVQETQYF. Based on the CDR3 plus reference TRBV9 and TRBJ2-5, the full variable domain is DSGVTQTPKHLITATGQRVTLRCSPRSGDLSVYWYQQSLDQGLQFLIQYYNGEERAKGNILERFSAQQFPDLHSELNLSSLELGDSALYFCASSVSASVQETQYFGPGTRLLVL.

The chain joins TRBV2 to TRBJ2-3; D unclear. CDR1 and CDR2 (germline): SNHLY, FYNNEI. V lost 7 bases, J lost 1 base, and 9 bases lay in between. The CDR3 is 13 amino acids. CDR3 sequence: CASKYAGTDTQYF. The CDR3 DNA sequence: TGTGCCAGCAAGTATGCGGGCACAGATACGCAGTATTTT.

The chain joins TRBV25-1 to TRBJ1-6; TRBD1 matches at 7 bases. The CDR3 consists of 14 residues. Trimming took 6 bases from V and 8 from J; bases not matched to a gene: 7. Germline V gene lookup returns CDR1 MGHDK and CDR2 SYGVNS. CDR3 nucleotides: TGTGCCAGCAGCCAGACAGGGTCCGATTCACCCCTCCACTTT. Amino acid sequence: CASSQTGSDSPLHF.

The sample holds one count of this clone. The chain links TRBV7-3 to TRBJ2-3, with TRBD1 matching over 8 bases. Losses at the gene ends were 8 bases for V and 3 bases for J; bases not matched to a gene: 7. CDR1 is SGHTA, CDR2 FQGTGA, per germline. The CDR3 spans 14 residues. Here the CDR3 DNA reads TGTGCCAGCTCCACCCAGGGGGCTACAGATACGCAGTATTTT. This sequence encodes CASSTQGATDTQYF.

The genes are TRBV7-9 and TRBJ1-5; 8 positions match TRBD1. V was clipped by 3 bases and J by 2 bases; unmatched bases: 0. Germline CDR1 SEHNR, CDR2 FQNEAQ (reference sequence). The CDR3 runs 14 residues. DNA of the CDR3: TGTGCCAGCAGCTTGGACAGGGGCAATCAGCCCCAGCATTTT. Translated: CASSLDRGNQPQHF.

The count of this clone is one. V and J are TRBV10-3 and TRBJ1-1, with TRBD1 identical over 9 bases. The CDR3 spans 16 residues. V lost 6 bases, J lost 4 bases, and 12 bases stayed unmatched. In germline, CDR1 is ENHRY, CDR2 SYGVKD. CDR3 sequence (DNA): TGTGCCATCAGCCCCGGGACAGGGTTGTTGATCACTGAAGCTTTCTTT. Translated, it gives CAISPGTGLLITEAFF.

J is TRBJ2-1 and V is TRBV4-2; D might be TRBD1 (6 bases). In germline, CDR1 is LGHNA, CDR2 YNFKEQ. This CDR3 is 14 amino acids long. V shed 5 bases and J shed 9 bases, with 17 bases lying between them. The CDR3 sequence: CASSVGGQFGEQFF. DNA for the CDR3: TGTGCCAGCAGCGTAGGAGGACAGTTCGGTGAGCAGTTCTTC.

V usage is TRBV6-6 and J usage is TRBJ2-3; maybe TRBD1 (5 bases). The CDR3 covers 17 residues. The V gene's germline CDR1 is MNHNY and CDR2 SVGAGI (reference sequence). Deletions cut 5 bases from V and 3 bases from J, with 21 bases between. In nucleotides, the CDR3 is TGTGCCAGCAGTCGGCAAAAACAGGATTGGGGTACAGATACGCAGTATTTT. Translation: CASSRQKQDWGTDTQYF.

This chain connects TRBV18 to TRBJ2-1; 7 nucleotides line up with TRBD1. V shed 0 bases, J shed 8 bases, and the junction held 10 bases outside the gene matches. Looked up from germline, CDR1 is KGHSH and CDR2 is LQKENI. The CDR3 runs 16 residues. This CDR3 reads CASSPPSRGRADEQFF. DNA for the CDR3: TGTGCCAGCTCACCACCGTCGAGGGGGCGGGCGGATGAGCAGTTCTTC.

The genes are TRBV5-4 and TRBJ2-5; 7 nucleotides agree with TRBD2. This CDR3 has 17 residues. The ends lost 4 bases at V and 9 bases at J; junction bases unmatched: 21. CDR1 is SGHNT and CDR2 is YYREEE in the germline V gene (reference sequence). CDR3 DNA: TGTGCCAGCAGCCCTTACGGCGGGGGAGCAAATGTAGGGGCCCAGTACTTC. This gives the protein CASSPYGGGANVGAQYF. Full variable domain (rest looked up from reference TRBV5-4 and TRBJ2-5): ETGVTQSPTHLIKTRGQQVTLRCSSQSGHNTVSWYQQALGQGPQFIFQYYREEENGRGNFPPRFSGLQFPNYSSELNVNALELDDSALYLCASSPYGGGANVGAQYFGPGTRLLVL.

This chain joins TRBV2 and TRBJ2-7, with TRBD1 as a possible D gene (5 bases). Germline lookup yields CDR1 SNHLY and CDR2 FYNNEI. CDR3 length: 12 amino acids. V dropped 6 bases and J dropped 5 bases, with 11 bases sitting between them. The DNA for the CDR3 is TGTGCCAGCAGCCAGGGTGGCGACGAGCAGTACTTC. The encoded protein is CASSQGGDEQYF.

V is TRBV6-1 and J is TRBJ1-2, with a weak D call TRBD1 (6 bases). Per the germline V gene, CDR1 is MNHNS and CDR2 is SASEGT. Trimming stripped 1 base from V and 8 bases from J, with 14 bases between. This CDR3 contains 14 residues. CDR3 sequence (DNA): TGTGCCAGCAGTGAAGAAAGACAGGTTAGCGGCTACACCTTC. Translating gives CASSEERQVSGYTF.

The chain recombines TRBV11-1 with TRBJ1-1; no definite D call. V dropped 5 bases and J dropped 2 bases, with 12 bases sitting between them. CDR3 length equals 14 residues. In germline, CDR1 is SGHAT, CDR2 FQDESV (reference sequence). CDR3 nucleotides: TGTGCCAGCAGCCTTGACATCCTCAACACTGAAGCTTTCTTT. Translation: CASSLDILNTEAFF.

The V gene is TRBV18, the J gene TRBJ1-1, with TRBD1 matching over 8 bases. The V gene end was trimmed by 4 bases and the J gene end by 4 bases; junction bases not matched to a gene: 8. The germline gives CDR1 KGHSH, CDR2 LQKENI. CDR3 length: 15 amino acids. The CDR3 nucleotides read TGTGCCAGCTCACTTTCGACTCAGGGGGCCACTGAAGCTTTCTTT. It yields the protein CASSLSTQGATEAFF.

This chain links TRBV6-4 with TRBJ2-2, with 10 bases aligning to TRBD1. V shed 7 bases, J shed 4 bases, and the junction held 6 bases outside the gene matches. This CDR3 region has 15 residues. Germline-derived CDR1 and CDR2 are MRHNA and SNTAGT. CDR3 coding DNA: TGTGCCAGCAAACGGGACAGGGGAACCACCGGGGAGCTGTTTTTT. Protein: CASKRDRGTTGELFF.

This clone was detected once. This sequence joins TRBV7-2 and TRBJ2-5, with no clear D. The CDR3 spans 15 residues. The germline gives CDR1 SGHTA, CDR2 FQGNSA. Trimming stripped 0 bases from V and 2 bases from J, with 10 bases between. The CDR3 reads CASSLALAVQETQYF. CDR3 DNA sequence: TGTGCCAGCAGCTTAGCGCTGGCGGTACAAGAGACCCAGTACTTC.